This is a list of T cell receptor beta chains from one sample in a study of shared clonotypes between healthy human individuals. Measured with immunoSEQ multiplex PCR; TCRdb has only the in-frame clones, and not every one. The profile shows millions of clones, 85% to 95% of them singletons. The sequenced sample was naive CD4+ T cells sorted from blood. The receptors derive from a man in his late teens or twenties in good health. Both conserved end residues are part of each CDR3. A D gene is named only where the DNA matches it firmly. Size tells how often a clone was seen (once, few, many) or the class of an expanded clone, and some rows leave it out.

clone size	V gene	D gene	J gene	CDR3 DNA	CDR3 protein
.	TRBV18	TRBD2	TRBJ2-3	TGTGCCAGCTCACCACTGGCTCTAGCGGGGACTAGCACAGATACGCAGTATTTT	CASSPLALAGTSTDTQYF
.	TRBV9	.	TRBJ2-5	TGTGCCAGCAGCGTTTACAGGGTTAGGGAGACCCAGTACTTC	CASSVYRVRETQYF
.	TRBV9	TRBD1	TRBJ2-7	TGTGCCAGCAACCGGGACAGGGTCCTGTTCAGGCTTTACGAGCAGTACTTC	CASNRDRVLFRLYEQYF
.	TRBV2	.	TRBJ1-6	TGTGCCAGCAGGGACTCCCCCGGTTCACCCCTCCACTTT	CASRDSPGSPLHF
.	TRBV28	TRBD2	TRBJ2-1	TGTGCCAGCAGTTTTGGTGGTAGCGGGAACGAGCAGTTCTTC	CASSFGGSGNEQFF
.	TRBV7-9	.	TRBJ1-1	TGTGCCAGCAGCTTAGTAAATACTGAAGCTTTCTTT	CASSLVNTEAFF
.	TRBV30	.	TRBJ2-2	TGTGCCTGGAGTGTATGGAGGGGGCTGAACACCGGGGAGCTGTTTTTT	CAWSVWRGLNTGELFF
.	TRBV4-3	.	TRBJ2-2	TGCGCCAGCAGCCACCCGGGACTCCTGGACGCAAACACCGGGGAGCTGTTTTTT	CASSHPGLLDANTGELFF
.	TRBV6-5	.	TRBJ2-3	TGTGCCAGCAGTCAGGCGACAGATACGCAGTATTTT	CASSQATDTQYF
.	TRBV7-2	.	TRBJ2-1	TGTGCCAGCAGTTTTCGGATCACGGAGCAGTTCTTC	CASSFRITEQFF
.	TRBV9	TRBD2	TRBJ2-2	TGTGCCAGCAGCGCACATCATCAGGGACTAGGGGCCGGGGAGCTGTTTTTT	CASSAHHQGLGAGELFF
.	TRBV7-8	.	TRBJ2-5	TGTGCCAGCCGCCCCAGATTCCAAGAGACCCAGTACTTC	CASRPRFQETQYF
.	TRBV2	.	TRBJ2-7	TGTGCCAGCTCCCGGGCGGGCGAGCAGTACTTC	CASSRAGEQYF
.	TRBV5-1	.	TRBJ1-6	TGCGCCAGCAGCTCCACAGGATCCCTAGGTTCACCCCTCCACTTT	CASSSTGSLGSPLHF
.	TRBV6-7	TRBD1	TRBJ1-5	TGTGCCAGCAGACACCTCCGGGACAGATTGTCTCAGCCCCAGCATTTT	CASRHLRDRLSQPQHF
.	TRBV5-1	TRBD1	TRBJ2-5	TGCGCCAGCAGCCCGTCGGGACAGCAAGAGACCCAGTACTTC	CASSPSGQQETQYF
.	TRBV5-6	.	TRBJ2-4	TGTGCCAGCAGCCGGGACATATTGGACATTCAGTACTTC	CASSRDILDIQYF
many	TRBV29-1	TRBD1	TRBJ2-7	TGCAGCGGGTGGACAGGGGCCTCCTACGAGCAGTACTTC	CSGWTGASYEQYF
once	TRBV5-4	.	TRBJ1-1	TGTGCCAGCAGCTTGGAAAGGGATACTGAAGCTTTCTTT	CASSLERDTEAFF
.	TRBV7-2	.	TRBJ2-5	TGTGCCAGCAGCGCCGCGCGAGAGACCCAGTACTTC	CASSAARETQYF
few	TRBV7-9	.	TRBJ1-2	TGTGCCAGCAGCTTAATAGGCTATGGCTACACCTTC	CASSLIGYGYTF
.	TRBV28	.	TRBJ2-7	TGTGCCAGCACCCGACTCTACGAGCAGTACTTC	CASTRLYEQYF
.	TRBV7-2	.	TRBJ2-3	TGTGCCAGCAGCTTAATTAGGATGGGGACTAGCACAGATACGCAGTATTTT	CASSLIRMGTSTDTQYF
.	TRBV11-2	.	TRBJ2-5	TGTGCCAGCACTAAGCAGTCGGAGACCCAGTACTTC	CASTKQSETQYF
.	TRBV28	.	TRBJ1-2	TGTGCCATCCCAGTTCAACGGGGCGGCGCTAACTATGGCTACACCTTC	CAIPVQRGGANYGYTF
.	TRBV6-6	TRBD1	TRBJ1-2	TGTGCCAGCAGTTACAGGGGACAGGGACGGGGCTACACCTTC	CASSYRGQGRGYTF
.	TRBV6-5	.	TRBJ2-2	TGTGCCAGCCTGAGCGGCACCGGGGAGCTGTTTTTT	CASLSGTGELFF
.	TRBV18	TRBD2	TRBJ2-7	TGTGCCAGCTCACATCGTCACCAAGATAGCGGGCTCGACTCCTACGAGCAGTACTTC	CASSHRHQDSGLDSYEQYF
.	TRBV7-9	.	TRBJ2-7	TGTGCCAGCAGCTCCCCCTCTCTCGAGCAGTACTTC	CASSSPSLEQYF
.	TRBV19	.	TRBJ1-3	TGTGCCAGTAGTCTTAGGAGATCTGGAAACACCATATATTTT	CASSLRRSGNTIYF
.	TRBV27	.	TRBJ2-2	TGTGCCAGCAGTGGTGCCGGGACAACGAACACCGGGGAGCTGTTTTTT	CASSGAGTTNTGELFF
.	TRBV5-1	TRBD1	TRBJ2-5	TGCGCCAGCAGTACAACAGGGGGCGCACAGGAGACCCAGTACTTC	CASSTTGGAQETQYF
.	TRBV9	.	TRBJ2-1	TGTGCCAGCAGCGTAGTCTTCGGCCCGGGGGCGGTGGGGTACAATGAGCAGTTCTTC	CASSVVFGPGAVGYNEQFF
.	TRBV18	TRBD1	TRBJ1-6	TGTGCCAGCTCACCACGTAGGGGGCTTCCCTCTGAGTCACCCCTCCACTTT	CASSPRRGLPSESPLHF
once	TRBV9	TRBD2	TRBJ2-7	TGTGCCAGCAGCCCGGGACTAGCGGATACCTACGAGCAGTACTTC	CASSPGLADTYEQYF